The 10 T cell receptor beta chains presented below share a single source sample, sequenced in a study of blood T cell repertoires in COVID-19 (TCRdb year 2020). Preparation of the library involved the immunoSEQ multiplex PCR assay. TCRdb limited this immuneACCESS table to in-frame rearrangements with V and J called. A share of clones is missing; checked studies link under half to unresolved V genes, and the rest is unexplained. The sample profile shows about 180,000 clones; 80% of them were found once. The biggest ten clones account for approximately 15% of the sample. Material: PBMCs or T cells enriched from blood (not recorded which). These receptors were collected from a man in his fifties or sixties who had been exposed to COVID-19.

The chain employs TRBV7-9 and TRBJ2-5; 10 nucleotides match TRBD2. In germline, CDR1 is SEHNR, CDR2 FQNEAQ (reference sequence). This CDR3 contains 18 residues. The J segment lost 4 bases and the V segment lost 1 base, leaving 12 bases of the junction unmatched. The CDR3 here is CASSLGSSGRAGGETQYF. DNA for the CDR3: TGTGCCAGCAGCTTAGGGTCCAGCGGGAGGGCCGGCGGAGAGACCCAGTACTTC.

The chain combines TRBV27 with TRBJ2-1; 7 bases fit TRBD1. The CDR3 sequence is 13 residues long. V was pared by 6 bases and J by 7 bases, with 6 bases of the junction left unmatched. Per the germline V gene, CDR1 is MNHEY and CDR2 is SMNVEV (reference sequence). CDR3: CASSEGTVNEQFF. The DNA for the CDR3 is TGTGCCAGCAGCGAAGGGACAGTGAATGAGCAGTTCTTC.

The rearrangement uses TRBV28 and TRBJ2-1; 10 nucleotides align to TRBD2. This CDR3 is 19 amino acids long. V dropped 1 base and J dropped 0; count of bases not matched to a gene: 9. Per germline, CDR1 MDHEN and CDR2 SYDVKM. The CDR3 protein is CASSLFSSGRQGSYNEQFF. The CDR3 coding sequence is TGTGCCAGCAGTTTATTTTCTAGCGGGAGACAGGGCTCCTACAATGAGCAGTTCTTC.

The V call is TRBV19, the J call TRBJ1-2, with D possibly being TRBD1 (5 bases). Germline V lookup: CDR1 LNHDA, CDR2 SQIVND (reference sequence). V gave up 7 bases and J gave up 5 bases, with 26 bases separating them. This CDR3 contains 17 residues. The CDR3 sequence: CASTKTASAQLRYGYTF. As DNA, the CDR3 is TGTGCCAGTACCAAGACAGCGAGCGCTCAACTTAGGTATGGCTACACCTTC.

The CDR3 nucleotides read TGTGCCAGCAGTTACAACATGGGACTCCCCCAACGCTCCTACAATGAGCAGTTCTTC. This sequence encodes CASSYNMGLPQRSYNEQFF. The V gene is TRBV6-2 or TRBV6-3, the J gene TRBJ2-1, with D tentatively TRBD2 (6 bases). Germline assignment: CDR1 MNHEY and CDR2 SVGEGT. This CDR3 is 19 amino acids long. V was pared by 2 bases and J by 0 bases, with 20 bases between.

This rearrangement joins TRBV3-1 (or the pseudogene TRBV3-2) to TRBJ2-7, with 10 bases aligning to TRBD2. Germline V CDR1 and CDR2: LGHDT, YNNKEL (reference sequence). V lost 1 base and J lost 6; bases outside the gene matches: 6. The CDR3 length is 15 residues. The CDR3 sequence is CASSQGLAGEGEQYF. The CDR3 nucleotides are TGTGCCAGCAGCCAAGGCCTAGCGGGAGAAGGCGAGCAGTACTTC.

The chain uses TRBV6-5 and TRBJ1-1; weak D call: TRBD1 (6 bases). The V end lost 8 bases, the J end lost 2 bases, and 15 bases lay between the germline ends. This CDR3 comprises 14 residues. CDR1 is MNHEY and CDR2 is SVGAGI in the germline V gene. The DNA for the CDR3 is TGTGCCAGCCTTGGACGGGGGGGCAACACTGAAGCTTTCTTT. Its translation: CASLGRGGNTEAFF.

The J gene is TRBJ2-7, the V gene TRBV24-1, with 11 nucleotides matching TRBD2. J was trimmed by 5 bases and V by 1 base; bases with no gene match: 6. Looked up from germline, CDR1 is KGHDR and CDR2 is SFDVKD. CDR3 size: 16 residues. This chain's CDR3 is CATSDFPTSGKDEQYF. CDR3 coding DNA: TGTGCCACCAGTGATTTTCCGACTAGCGGGAAAGACGAGCAGTACTTC.

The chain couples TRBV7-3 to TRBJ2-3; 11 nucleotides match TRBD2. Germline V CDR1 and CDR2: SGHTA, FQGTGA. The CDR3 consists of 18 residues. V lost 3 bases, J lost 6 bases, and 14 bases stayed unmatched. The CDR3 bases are TGTGCCAGCAGCTTGACTAGCGGGATTAGGAAGGTTTGCGATACGCAGTATTTT. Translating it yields CASSLTSGIRKVCDTQYF.

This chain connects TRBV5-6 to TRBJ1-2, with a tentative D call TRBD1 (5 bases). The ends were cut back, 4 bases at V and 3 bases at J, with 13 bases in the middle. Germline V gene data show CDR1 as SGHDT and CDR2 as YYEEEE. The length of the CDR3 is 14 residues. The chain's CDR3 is CASSRSWGDYGYTF. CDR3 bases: TGTGCCAGCAGCCGTTCGTGGGGCGACTATGGCTACACCTTC.